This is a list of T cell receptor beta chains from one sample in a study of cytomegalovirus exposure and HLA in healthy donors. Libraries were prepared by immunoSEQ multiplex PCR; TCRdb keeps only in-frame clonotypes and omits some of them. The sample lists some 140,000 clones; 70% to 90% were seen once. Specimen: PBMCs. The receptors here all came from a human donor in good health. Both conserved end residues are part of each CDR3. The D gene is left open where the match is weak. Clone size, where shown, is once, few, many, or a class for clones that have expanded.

CASSRQSGGSYEQYF | TGCGCCAGCAGCCGACAAAGCGGAGGATCCTACGAGCAGTACTTC | NA | TRBJ2-7 | 15 | TRBV4-1 | NA
CASSPGTNTEAFF | TGTGCCAGCAGCCCAGGTACCAACACTGAAGCTTTCTTT | NA | TRBJ1-1 | 13 | TRBV7-6 | NA
CASSFIRGIYNEQFF | TGTGCCAGCAGCTTTATACGGGGGATTTACAATGAGCAGTTCTTC | NA | TRBJ2-1 | 15 | TRBV11-2 | NA
CASTPRTSGISYNEQFF | TGTGCCAGCACCCCGAGGACTAGCGGGATCTCCTACAATGAGCAGTTCTTC | TRBD2 | TRBJ2-1 | 17 | TRBV7-9 | NA
CAISDLRGSGVSYNEQFF | TGTGCCATCAGTGACCTCAGAGGGAGCGGGGTCTCCTACAATGAGCAGTTCTTC | TRBD2 | TRBJ2-1 | 18 | TRBV10-3 | NA
CASTRGAGGNYGYTF | TGTGCCAGTACGCGCGGGGCCGGCGGGAACTATGGCTACACCTTC | NA | TRBJ1-2 | 15 | TRBV19 | NA
CASSFRDYEQYF | TGTGCCAGCAGTTTCAGGGATTACGAGCAGTACTTC | NA | TRBJ2-7 | 12 | TRBV28 | NA
CASSRRGMNTEAFF | TGTGCCAGTAGTAGGCGGGGAATGAACACTGAAGCTTTCTTT | NA | TRBJ1-1 | 14 | TRBV19 | NA
CAIRQGLRETQYF | TGTGCCATCAGACAGGGTTTGAGGGAGACCCAGTACTTC | NA | TRBJ2-5 | 13 | TRBV10-3 | NA
CASSYGTGNYGYTF | TGTGCCAGCAGCTACGGGACAGGGAACTATGGCTACACCTTC | TRBD1 | TRBJ1-2 | 14 | TRBV13 | once
CASSTLAGLPYNEQFF | TGTGCCAGCAGCACCCTAGCAGGCCTCCCATACAATGAGCAGTTCTTC | NA | TRBJ2-1 | 16 | TRBV7-3 | NA
CASSSGTAGYNEQFF | TGCGCCAGCAGCTCCGGGACAGCTGGGTACAATGAGCAGTTCTTC | TRBD1 | TRBJ2-1 | 15 | TRBV5-1 | once
CASSPGTANTGELFF | TGCGCCAGCAGCCCCGGGACAGCGAACACCGGGGAGCTGTTTTTT | TRBD1 | TRBJ2-2 | 15 | TRBV5-1 | NA
CASSSSPGQINTGELFF | TGTGCCAGCAGCTCGAGCCCGGGACAGATAAACACCGGGGAGCTGTTTTTT | TRBD1 | TRBJ2-2 | 17 | TRBV11-2 | NA
CASSLLAGNTGELFF | TGTGCCAGCAGTTTACTAGCGGGGAACACCGGGGAGCTGTTTTTT | TRBD2 | TRBJ2-2 | 15 | TRBV28 | NA
CASSAGTGPYGYTF | TGTGCCAGCAGTGCCGGGACAGGGCCCTATGGCTACACCTTC | TRBD1 | TRBJ1-2 | 14 | TRBV7-2 | NA
CASSPGRVNTEAFF | TGTGCCAGCTCACCGGGGAGGGTGAACACTGAAGCTTTCTTT | NA | TRBJ1-1 | 14 | TRBV18 | NA
CASSLAQGDASPLHF | TGTGCCAGCAGCTTGGCGCAGGGGGACGCTTCACCCCTCCACTTT | TRBD1 | TRBJ1-6 | 15 | TRBV5-8 | NA
CASSIDRGLAGTTDTQYF | TGTGCCAGTAGTATAGATAGGGGACTAGCGGGGACCACAGATACGCAGTATTTT | TRBD2 | TRBJ2-3 | 18 | TRBV19 | NA
CASSFTSTGNTEAFF | TGTGCCAGCAGTTTCACCTCAACAGGGAACACTGAAGCTTTCTTT | NA | TRBJ1-1 | 15 | TRBV28 | NA
CASSQTLGGVGDTQYF | TGCGCCAGCAGCCAAACCCTAGGCGGGGTGGGGGATACGCAGTATTTT | NA | TRBJ2-3 | 16 | TRBV4-3 | NA
CASSFDRLASHEQYF | TGTGCCAGCAGCTTCGATAGGTTAGCTTCCCACGAGCAGTACTTC | NA | TRBJ2-7 | 15 | TRBV13 | NA
CASNDRDPGELFF | TGTGCCAGCAACGACAGGGATCCCGGGGAGCTGTTTTTT | TRBD1 | TRBJ2-2 | 13 | TRBV5-6 | NA
CASSGPGGSSYEQYF | TGTGCCAGCTCAGGTCCAGGGGGAAGCTCCTACGAGCAGTACTTC | TRBD1 | TRBJ2-7 | 15 | TRBV18 | NA
CASSPTGVGSPLHF | TGTGCCAGCAGTCCGACAGGGGTTGGTTCACCCCTCCACTTT | TRBD1 | TRBJ1-6 | 14 | TRBV27 | once
CASSSRQGGYEQYF | TGTGCCAGCAGCTCGCGACAGGGTGGTTACGAGCAGTACTTC | TRBD1 | TRBJ2-7 | 14 | TRBV7-2 | NA
CASSWDFQETQYF | TGTGCCAGCAGCTGGGACTTCCAAGAGACCCAGTACTTC | NA | TRBJ2-5 | 13 | TRBV9 | NA
CASRLTGIGEQYF | TGTGCCAGCAGGCTAACAGGGATTGGCGAGCAGTACTTC | NA | TRBJ2-7 | 13 | TRBV6-6 | NA
CASSFSGGGAYNEQFF | TGTGCCAGCAGTTTCAGTGGGGGGGGCGCCTACAATGAGCAGTTCTTC | NA | TRBJ2-1 | 16 | TRBV27 | NA
CASSERGYFGSSYNEQFF | TGTGCCAGCAGTGAAAGAGGATACTTCGGGAGCTCCTACAATGAGCAGTTCTTC | NA | TRBJ2-1 | 18 | TRBV2 | NA
CASSFRPTSHEQYF | TGTGCCAGCAGCTTCCGCCCGACTAGCCACGAGCAGTACTTC | TRBD2 | TRBJ2-7 | 14 | TRBV9 | NA
CASSPLRLRNTEAFF | TGTGCCAGCAGTCCCCTCCGATTGAGGAACACTGAAGCTTTCTTT | NA | TRBJ1-1 | 15 | TRBV28 | once
CASIPNRGEKLFF | TGTGCCAGCATCCCTAACAGGGGAGAAAAACTGTTTTTT | TRBD1 | TRBJ1-4 | 13 | TRBV6-1 | NA
CASSQNRGVREQYF | TGCGCCAGCAGCCAGAACAGGGGAGTGAGGGAGCAGTACTTC | TRBD1 | TRBJ2-7 | 14 | TRBV4-1 | NA
CASAPDRNQPQHF | TGTGCTAGTGCCCCAGACAGAAATCAGCCCCAGCATTTT | NA | TRBJ1-5 | 13 | TRBV12-5 | few
CASRMTSGLYEQYF | TGTGCCAGCAGAATGACTAGCGGGCTATACGAGCAGTACTTC | TRBD2 | TRBJ2-7 | 14 | TRBV27 | once
CSVVGPLGYTF | TGCAGCGTTGTTGGGCCATTGGGCTACACCTTC | NA | TRBJ1-2 | 11 | TRBV29-1 | NA
CASGPGGIQETQYF | TGTGCTAGTGGTCCAGGGGGGATTCAAGAGACCCAGTACTTC | NA | TRBJ2-5 | 14 | TRBV12-5 | NA
CASSEGSSGSFTDTQYF | TGTGCCAGCAGCGAGGGGTCCAGCGGGAGTTTCACAGATACGCAGTATTTT | TRBD2 | TRBJ2-3 | 17 | TRBV9 | NA
CASSVVSRTSGSSSYEQYF | TGTGCCAGCAGCGTAGTTTCAAGGACTAGCGGTAGTTCCTCCTACGAGCAGTACTTC | TRBD2 | TRBJ2-7 | 19 | TRBV9 | NA
CASSQATAQEYEQYF | TGCGCCAGCAGCCAAGCGACAGCCCAGGAGTACGAGCAGTACTTC | NA | TRBJ2-7 | 15 | TRBV4-1 | NA
CASSLAASNYGYTF | TGTGCCAGCTCTCTGGCAGCGTCTAACTATGGCTACACCTTC | NA | TRBJ1-2 | 14 | TRBV18 | NA
CASSQLAGGLDTQYF | TGCGCCAGCAGCCAACTAGCGGGAGGACTAGATACGCAGTATTTT | TRBD2 | TRBJ2-3 | 15 | TRBV4-1 | NA
CASSLPGGVTGELFF | TGTGCCAGCAGCCTACCAGGGGGCGTCACCGGGGAGCTGTTTTTT | TRBD1 | TRBJ2-2 | 15 | TRBV5-4 | NA
CASSLSYGQAQETQYF | TGTGCCAGCAGCCTCTCATATGGACAGGCCCAAGAGACCCAGTACTTC | TRBD1 | TRBJ2-5 | 16 | TRBV11-2 | NA
CSVPEYSGLGEKLFF | TGCAGCGTCCCCGAGTACTCGGGTCTGGGTGAAAAACTGTTTTTT | NA | TRBJ1-4 | 15 | TRBV29-1 | NA
CAISSTGAEAFF | TGTGCCATCAGTTCGACAGGGGCTGAAGCTTTCTTT | TRBD1 | TRBJ1-1 | 12 | TRBV10-3 | NA
CASSLFPGQIYEQYF | TGTGCCAGCAGCCTATTTCCGGGACAGATCTACGAGCAGTACTTC | TRBD1 | TRBJ2-7 | 15 | TRBV7-3 | NA
CASSFLGYYMNTEAFF | TGTGCCAGCAGCTTCCTCGGGTACTATATGAACACTGAAGCTTTCTTT | NA | TRBJ1-1 | 16 | TRBV13 | NA
CASSWGGLAENEQFF | TGCGCCAGCAGCTGGGGGGGACTAGCGGAAAATGAGCAGTTCTTC | TRBD2 | TRBJ2-1 | 15 | TRBV5-1 | NA
CARRPISGTGGSEQYF | TGTGCCAGACGCCCCATTTCCGGGACAGGGGGCAGCGAGCAGTACTTC | TRBD1 | TRBJ2-7 | 16 | TRBV2 | NA
CASSLMRYQPQHF | TGTGCCAGCAGCCTAATGCGGTATCAGCCCCAGCATTTT | NA | TRBJ1-5 | 13 | TRBV7-2 | NA
CASSLVNLAGSTDTQYF | TGTGCCAGCAGCTTAGTAAACCTAGCGGGTAGCACAGATACGCAGTATTTT | TRBD2 | TRBJ2-3 | 17 | TRBV7-9 | NA
CASSFRQGSHTDTQYF | TGTGCCAGCAGTTTCCGGCAGGGCTCCCACACAGATACGCAGTATTTT | NA | TRBJ2-3 | 16 | TRBV27 | NA
CASSFGQVINEKLFF | TGCGCCAGCAGCTTCGGACAGGTTATTAATGAAAAACTGTTTTTT | TRBD1 | TRBJ1-4 | 15 | TRBV5-1 | NA
CATSRPGQGQETQYF | TGTGCCACCAGCAGACCGGGACAGGGCCAAGAGACCCAGTACTTC | TRBD1 | TRBJ2-5 | 15 | TRBV15 | NA
CSVRQGINTEAFF | TGCAGCGTCCGACAGGGGATAAACACTGAAGCTTTCTTT | TRBD1 | TRBJ1-1 | 13 | TRBV29-1 | NA
CASSPGTGGTYEQYF | TGTGCCAGCTCACCCGGGACAGGGGGCACCTACGAGCAGTACTTC | TRBD1 | TRBJ2-7 | 15 | TRBV18 | NA
CSVDLAGSNTGELFF | TGCAGCGTTGATCTAGCGGGGTCGAACACCGGGGAGCTGTTTTTT | TRBD2 | TRBJ2-2 | 15 | TRBV29-1 | NA
CASSFQGASNQPQHF | TGTGCCAGCAGTTTCCAGGGGGCGAGCAATCAGCCCCAGCATTTT | TRBD1 | TRBJ1-5 | 15 | TRBV28 | NA